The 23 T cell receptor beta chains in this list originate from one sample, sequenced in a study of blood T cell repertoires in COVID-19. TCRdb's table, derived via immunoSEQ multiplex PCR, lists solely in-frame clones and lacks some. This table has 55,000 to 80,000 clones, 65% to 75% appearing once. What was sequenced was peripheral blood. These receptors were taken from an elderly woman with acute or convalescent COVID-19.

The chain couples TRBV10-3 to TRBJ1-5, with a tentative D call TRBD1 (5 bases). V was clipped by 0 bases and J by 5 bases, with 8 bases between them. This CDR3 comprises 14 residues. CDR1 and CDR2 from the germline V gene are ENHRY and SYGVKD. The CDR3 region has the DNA TGTGCCATCAGTGAGTCTAGGGGCGATCAGCCCCAGCATTTT. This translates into CAISESRGDQPQHF.

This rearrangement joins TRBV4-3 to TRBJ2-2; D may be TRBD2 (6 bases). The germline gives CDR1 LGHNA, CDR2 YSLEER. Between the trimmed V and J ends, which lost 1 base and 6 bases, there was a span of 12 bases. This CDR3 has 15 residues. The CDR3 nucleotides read TGCGCCAGCAGCCAAGGACTAGGAGGTCCCGGGGAGCTGTTTTTT. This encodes CASSQGLGGPGELFF.

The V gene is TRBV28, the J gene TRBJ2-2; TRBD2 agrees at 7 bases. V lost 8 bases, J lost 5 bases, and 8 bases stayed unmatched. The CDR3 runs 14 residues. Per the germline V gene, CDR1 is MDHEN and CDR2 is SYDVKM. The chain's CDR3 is CASRRRGGTGELFF. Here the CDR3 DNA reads TGTGCCAGCCGGCGTCGGGGAGGGACCGGGGAGCTGTTTTTT.

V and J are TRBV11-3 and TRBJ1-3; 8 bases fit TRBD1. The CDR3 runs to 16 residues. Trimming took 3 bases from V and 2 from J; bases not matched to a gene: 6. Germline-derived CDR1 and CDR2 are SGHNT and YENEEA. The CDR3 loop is CASSLALTGAGNTIYF. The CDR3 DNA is TGTGCCAGCAGCTTGGCCCTGACAGGGGCTGGAAACACCATATATTTT. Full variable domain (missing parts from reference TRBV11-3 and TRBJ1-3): EAGVVQSPRYKIIEKKQPVAFWCNPISGHNTLYWYLQNLGQGPELLIRYENEEAVDDSQLPKDRFSAERLKGVDSTLKIQPAELGDSAVYLCASSLALTGAGNTIYFGEGSWLTVV.

This CDR3 reads CASRYSPGVDYGYTF. The CDR3 nucleotides are TGTGCCAGCAGATACTCTCCGGGGGTAGACTATGGCTACACCTTC. The chain couples TRBV28 to TRBJ1-2, with a tentative D call TRBD1 (5 bases). The V end lost 6 bases, the J end lost 3 bases, and 17 bases lay between the germline ends. The CDR3 sequence is 15 residues long. Germline CDR1 and CDR2: MDHEN and SYDVKM.

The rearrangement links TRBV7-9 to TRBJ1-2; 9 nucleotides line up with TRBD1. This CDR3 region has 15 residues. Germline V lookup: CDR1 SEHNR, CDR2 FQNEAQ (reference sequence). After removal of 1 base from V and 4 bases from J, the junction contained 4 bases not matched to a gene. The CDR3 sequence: CASSLEGDRVYGYTF. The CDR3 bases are TGTGCCAGCAGCTTAGAGGGGGACAGGGTCTATGGCTACACCTTC.

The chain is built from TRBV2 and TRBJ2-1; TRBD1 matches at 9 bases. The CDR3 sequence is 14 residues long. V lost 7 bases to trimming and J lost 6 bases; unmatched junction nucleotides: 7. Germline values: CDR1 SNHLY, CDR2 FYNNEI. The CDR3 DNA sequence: TGTGCCAGCACACCGGGACAGGGTCTCAATGAGCAGTTCTTC. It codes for CASTPGQGLNEQFF.

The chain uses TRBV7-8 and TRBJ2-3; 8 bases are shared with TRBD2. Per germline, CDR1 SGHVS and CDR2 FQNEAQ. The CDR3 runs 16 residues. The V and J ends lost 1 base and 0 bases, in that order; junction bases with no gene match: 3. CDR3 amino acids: CASSLGLATSTDTQYF. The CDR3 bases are TGTGCCAGCAGCTTAGGACTAGCGACTAGCACAGATACGCAGTATTTT.

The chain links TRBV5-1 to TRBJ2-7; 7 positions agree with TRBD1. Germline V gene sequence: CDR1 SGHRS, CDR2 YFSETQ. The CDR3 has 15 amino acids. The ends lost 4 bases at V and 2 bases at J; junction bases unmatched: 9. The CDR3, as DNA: TGCGCCAGCAGCCCCCGGGGACAGACACCCTACGAGCAGTACTTC. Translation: CASSPRGQTPYEQYF.

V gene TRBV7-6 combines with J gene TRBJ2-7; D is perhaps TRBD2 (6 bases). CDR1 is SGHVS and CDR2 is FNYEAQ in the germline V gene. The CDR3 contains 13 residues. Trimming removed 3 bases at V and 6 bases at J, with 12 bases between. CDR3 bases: TGTGCCAGCAGCTTGCTGGGAGGAGGCGAGCAGTACTTC. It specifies CASSLLGGGEQYF.

The CDR3 reads CASSLQREAWGEQFF. The CDR3 DNA sequence: TGCGCCAGCAGCCTTCAGCGGGAGGCCTGGGGGGAGCAGTTCTTC. J is TRBJ2-1 and V is TRBV5-1; 9 bases fit TRBD2. V dropped 4 bases and J dropped 10; count of bases not matched to a gene: 12. The CDR3 has 15 residues. Per germline, CDR1 SGHRS and CDR2 YFSETQ. Full variable domain (rest looked up from reference TRBV5-1 and TRBJ2-1): KAGVTQTPRYLIKTRGQQVTLSCSPISGHRSVSWYQQTPGQGLQFLFEYFSETQRNKGNFPGRFSGRQFSNSRSEMNVSTLELGDSALYLCASSLQREAWGEQFFGPGTRLTVL.

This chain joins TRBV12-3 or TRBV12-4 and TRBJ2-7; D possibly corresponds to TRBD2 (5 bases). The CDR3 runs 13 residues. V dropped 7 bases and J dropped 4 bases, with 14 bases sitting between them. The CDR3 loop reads CASTESPGYEQYF. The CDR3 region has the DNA TGTGCCAGCACCGAAAGTCCGGGGTACGAGCAGTACTTC.

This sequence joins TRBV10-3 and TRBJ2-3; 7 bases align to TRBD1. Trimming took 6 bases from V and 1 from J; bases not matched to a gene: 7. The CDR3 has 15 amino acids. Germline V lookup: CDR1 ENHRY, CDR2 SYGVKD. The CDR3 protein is CAIRRPGGGTDTQYF. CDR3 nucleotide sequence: TGTGCCATCAGAAGACCAGGGGGAGGCACAGATACGCAGTATTTT.

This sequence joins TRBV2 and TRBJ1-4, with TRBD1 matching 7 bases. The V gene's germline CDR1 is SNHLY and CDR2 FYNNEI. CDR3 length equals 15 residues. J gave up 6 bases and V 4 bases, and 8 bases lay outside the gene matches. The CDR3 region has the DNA TGTGCCAGCAGTGGGGGGACAGTGCTAGATGAAAAACTGTTTTTT. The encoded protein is CASSGGTVLDEKLFF.

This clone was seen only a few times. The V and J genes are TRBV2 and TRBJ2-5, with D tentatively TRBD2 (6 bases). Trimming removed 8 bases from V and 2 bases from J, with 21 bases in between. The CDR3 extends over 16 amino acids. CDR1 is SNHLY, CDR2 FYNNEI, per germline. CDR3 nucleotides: TGTGCCAGCGGTGCGCTCTCTGGGGGGACTCAAGAGACCCAGTACTTC. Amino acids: CASGALSGGTQETQYF.

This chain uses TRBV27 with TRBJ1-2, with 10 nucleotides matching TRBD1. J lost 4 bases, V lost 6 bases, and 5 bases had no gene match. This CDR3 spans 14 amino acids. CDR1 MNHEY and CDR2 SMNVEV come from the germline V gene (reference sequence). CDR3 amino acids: CASSDRGRIYGYTF. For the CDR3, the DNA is TGTGCCAGCAGCGACAGGGGGCGGATCTATGGCTACACCTTC.

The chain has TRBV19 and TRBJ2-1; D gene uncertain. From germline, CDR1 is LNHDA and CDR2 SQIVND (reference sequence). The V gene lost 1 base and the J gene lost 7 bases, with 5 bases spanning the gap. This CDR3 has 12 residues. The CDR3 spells CASSIGVNEQFF. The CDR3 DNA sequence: TGTGCCAGTAGTATAGGAGTTAATGAGCAGTTCTTC.

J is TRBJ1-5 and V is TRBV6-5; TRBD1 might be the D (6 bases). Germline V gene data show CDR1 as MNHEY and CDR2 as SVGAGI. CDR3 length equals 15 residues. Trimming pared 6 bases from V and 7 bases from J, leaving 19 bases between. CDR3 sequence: CASRPVGGAPQPQHF. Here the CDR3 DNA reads TGTGCCAGCAGACCAGTGGGGGGGGCGCCGCAGCCCCAGCATTTT.

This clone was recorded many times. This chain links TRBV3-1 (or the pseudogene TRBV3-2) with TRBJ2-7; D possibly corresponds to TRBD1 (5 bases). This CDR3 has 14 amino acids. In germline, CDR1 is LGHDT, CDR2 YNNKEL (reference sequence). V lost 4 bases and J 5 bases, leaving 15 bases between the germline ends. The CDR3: CASSPPPDSHEQYF. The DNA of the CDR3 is TGTGCCAGCAGCCCGCCTCCCGACAGCCACGAGCAGTACTTC.

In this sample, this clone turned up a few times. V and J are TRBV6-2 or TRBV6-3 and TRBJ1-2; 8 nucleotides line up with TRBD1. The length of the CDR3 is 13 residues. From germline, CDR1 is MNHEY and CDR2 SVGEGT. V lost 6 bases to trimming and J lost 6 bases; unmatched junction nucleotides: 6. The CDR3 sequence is CASSPRTGNGYTF. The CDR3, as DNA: TGTGCCAGCAGCCCTCGGACAGGGAATGGCTACACCTTC.

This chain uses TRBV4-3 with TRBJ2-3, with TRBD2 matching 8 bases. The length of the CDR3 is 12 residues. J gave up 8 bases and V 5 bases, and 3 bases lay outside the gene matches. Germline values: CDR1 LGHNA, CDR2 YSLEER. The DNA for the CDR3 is TGCGCCAGCAGCTTCGCGGGGGGTACGCAGTATTTT. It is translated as CASSFAGGTQYF.

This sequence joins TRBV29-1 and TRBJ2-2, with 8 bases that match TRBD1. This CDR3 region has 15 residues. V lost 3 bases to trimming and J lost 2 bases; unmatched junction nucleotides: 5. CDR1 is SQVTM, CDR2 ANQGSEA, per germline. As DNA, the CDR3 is TGCAGCGTTGAGTTTCCAGGGGGCAACACCGGGGAGCTGTTTTTT. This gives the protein CSVEFPGGNTGELFF.

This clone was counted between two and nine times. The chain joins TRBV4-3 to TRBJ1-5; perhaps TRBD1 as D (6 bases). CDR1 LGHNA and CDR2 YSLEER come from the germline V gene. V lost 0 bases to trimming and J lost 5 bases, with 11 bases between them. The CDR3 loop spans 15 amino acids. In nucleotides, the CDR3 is TGCGCCAGCAGCCAAGATCAGGGGCCCTATCAGCCCCAGCATTTT. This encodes CASSQDQGPYQPQHF.